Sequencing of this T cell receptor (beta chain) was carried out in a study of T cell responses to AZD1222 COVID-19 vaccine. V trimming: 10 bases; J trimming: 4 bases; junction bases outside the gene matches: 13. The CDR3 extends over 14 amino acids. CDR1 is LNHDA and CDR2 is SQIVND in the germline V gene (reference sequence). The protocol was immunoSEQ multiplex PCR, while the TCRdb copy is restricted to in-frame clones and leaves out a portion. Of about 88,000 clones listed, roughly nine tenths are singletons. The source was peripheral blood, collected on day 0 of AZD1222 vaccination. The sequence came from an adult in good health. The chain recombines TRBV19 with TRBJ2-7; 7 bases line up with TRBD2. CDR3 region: CANPTPREKYEQYF. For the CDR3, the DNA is TGTGCCAACCCCACACCGCGGGAGAAGTACGAGCAGTACTTC.